This is a list of T cell receptor beta chains from one sample in a study of T cell responses to AZD1222 COVID-19 vaccine. TCRdb keeps only in-frame clones here, not all; method: immunoSEQ multiplex PCR. The sample carries approximately 150,000 clones, approximately 89% recorded once. The input for sequencing was peripheral blood, taken on day 0 of AZD1222 vaccination. Every receptor here comes from an adult in good health. Each CDR3 is given with its conserved first and last residue. A D gene is named only where the DNA matches it firmly. Clone size appears in some rows only: once, few, many, or a class for an expanded clone.

TRBV28	-	TRBJ1-3	-	12	TGTGCCAGCAGTCCCGGTGGAAACACCATATATTTT	CASSPGGNTIYF
TRBV24-1	-	TRBJ2-3	-	12	TGTGCCACCAGTGATTTGTTGGGACAGCAGTATTTT	CATSDLLGQQYF
TRBV27	once	TRBJ2-5	-	13	TGTGCCAGCAGTCCGCCGCGGCGGGAGACCCAGTACTTC	CASSPPRRETQYF
TRBV2	-	TRBJ2-5	-	13	TGTGCCAGCAGTGAAGAAATACAAGAGACCCAGTACTTC	CASSEEIQETQYF
TRBV5-1	-	TRBJ2-3	TRBD2	15	TGCGCCAGCAGCTTGGCGGGACTAGCGGCCAATACGCAGTATTTT	CASSLAGLAANTQYF
TRBV2	-	TRBJ1-2	-	14	TGTGCCAGCAGTGAAGGCAGGGCTAACTATGGCTACACCTTC	CASSEGRANYGYTF
TRBV2	-	TRBJ2-2	TRBD2	13	TGTGCCAGCTCCTGGGGAGGGCCCGGGGAGCTGTTTTTT	CASSWGGPGELFF
TRBV2	few	TRBJ1-1	TRBD1	14	TGTGCCAGCAGCTCACGGGACAGTCTCACTGAAGCTTTCTTT	CASSSRDSLTEAFF
TRBV7-8	-	TRBJ1-5	-	15	TGTGCCAGCAGCTTAGAAGGCGGCTACAATCAGCCCCAGCATTTT	CASSLEGGYNQPQHF
TRBV19	-	TRBJ2-1	-	16	TGTGCCAGTACCCCGGAGGCAGCTACCTCCTACAATGAGCAGTTCTTC	CASTPEAATSYNEQFF
TRBV18	-	TRBJ2-5	TRBD2	15	TGTGCCAGCTCACCGCCGCGGGAGGGCCTGGAGACCCAGTACTTC	CASSPPREGLETQYF